The sequence of this T cell receptor (beta chain) was determined in a study of cytomegalovirus exposure and HLA in healthy donors. Germline CDR1 is SEHNR and CDR2 is FQNEAQ (reference sequence). The CDR3 sequence is 13 residues long. V was clipped by 8 bases and J by 5 bases, with 12 bases between them. A word on this clone: What it recognizes is unknown.

Amplification used 60 Vbeta primers and 13 Jbeta primers. The protocol was immunoSEQ multiplex PCR, while the TCRdb copy is restricted to in-frame clones and leaves out a portion. The data show more than 110,000 clones, 70% seen once. Findings and limits, study-wide: Association of 15,000 to 20,000 TCR beta sequences with HLA alleles was found at 0.05 false discovery rate in a later analysis. TCR beta chains numbering 150 to 200 were designated cytomegalovirus-associated. The productive fraction for most TCR beta V segments was about 90% or about 30% in an earlier analysis.

Sample: PBMCs. The sequence was collected from a woman in her sixties in good health and CMV-seropositive. V usage is TRBV7-9 and J usage is TRBJ1-4, with D maybe TRBD1 (6 bases). The CDR3 here is CASPGQGNEKLFF. DNA of the CDR3: TGTGCCAGCCCAGGGCAGGGGAATGAAAAACTGTTTTTT.